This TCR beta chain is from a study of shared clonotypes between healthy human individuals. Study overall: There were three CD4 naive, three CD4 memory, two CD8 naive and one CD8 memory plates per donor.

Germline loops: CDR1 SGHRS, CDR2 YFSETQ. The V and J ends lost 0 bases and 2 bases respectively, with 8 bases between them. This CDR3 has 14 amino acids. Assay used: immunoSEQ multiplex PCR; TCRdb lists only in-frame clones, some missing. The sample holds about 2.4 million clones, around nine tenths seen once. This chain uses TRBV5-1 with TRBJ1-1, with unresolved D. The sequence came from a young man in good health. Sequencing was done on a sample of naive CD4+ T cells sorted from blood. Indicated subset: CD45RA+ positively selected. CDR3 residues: CASSLGGINTEAFF. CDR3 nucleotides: TGCGCCAGCAGCTTGGGGGGAATTAACACTGAAGCTTTCTTT.